This T cell receptor beta chain was found in a study of blood T cell repertoires in COVID-19. On the study more broadly: Samples taken during acute and convalescent COVID-19 were collected in the United States, Italy and Spain. PBMCs, B-cell-depleted T cells, or T cells provided the cDNA or gDNA that made up the material.

Trimming removed 3 bases from V and 0 bases from J; junction bases left unmatched: 5. CDR3 size: 15 residues. Germline values: CDR1 SGHTA, CDR2 FQGNSA. Per the original data handling: By means of reference gene primer amplification, nucleated cell counts were estimated. The data were produced by immunoSEQ multiplex PCR, yet TCRdb's version contains in-frame clones alone and is incomplete. V, J and clone size derive from that table, while D and trimming were established from the DNA sequence. Of fewer than 250,000 clones detected, roughly 84% appear once; the ten largest clones hold nearly 20%. The sequence derives from a man aged 25-45 years with active or convalescent COVID-19. Source material: peripheral blood. This rearrangement joins TRBV7-2 to TRBJ2-7, with 7 positions matching TRBD2. The CDR3 DNA sequence: TGTGCCAGCAGCTTTTGGGGGGGACCCTCCTACGAGCAGTACTTC. Translation gives CASSFWGGPSYEQYF.